This T cell receptor beta chain stems from a study of blood T cells in healthy people across ages. Study outcomes and limitations: Possibly, changes in expanded clonotypes were confounded because donor CMV status was unknown. Older age coincided with a roughly linear decline in TCR beta diversity per million T cells.

The sample providers were healthy Caucasian people from Russia, aged roughly 6 to 95. Researchers collected approximately 9.9 milliliters of peripheral blood from every single donor. This CDR3 comprises 17 residues. V was trimmed by 3 bases and J by 4 bases, leaving 22 bases between them. CDR1 MNHEY and CDR2 SMNVEV come from the germline V gene (reference sequence). This clonotype was seen only a few times. As yet, its antigen is unknown. The authors ran a second PCR of about 7 to 11 cycles using a sample-barcoded 5' primer and a J-beta primer mix. MiXCR, applied by TCRdb to the 5' RACE reads, yields one record per CDR3 protein. The table has about 1.6 million distinct CDR3 sequences, roughly a third seen once; the top ten hold 10% to 12%.

The V gene is TRBV27, the J gene TRBJ2-7, with D perhaps matching TRBD1 (7 bases). The source is a woman in her 30s in good health. The sequenced sample consisted of blood. CDR3: CASSFQATRDRYYEQYF. The CDR3 DNA reads TGTGCCAGCAGTTTCCAGGCGACGCGGGACAGATATTACGAGCAGTACTTC.